The 20 T cell receptor beta chains in this list originate from one sample, sequenced in a study of shared clonotypes between healthy human individuals. The protocol was immunoSEQ multiplex PCR, while the TCRdb copy is restricted to in-frame clones and leaves out a portion. The sample yields some 490,000 clones, 65% to 85% seen once. The sequencing input was PBMCs. Receptor source: a woman in her thirties or forties in good health. Some clones in this sample may be carry-over from other donors' samples.

The chain combines TRBV18 with TRBJ1-1; a possible D gene is TRBD1 (5 bases). The length of the CDR3 is 13 residues. Trimming removed 4 bases from V and 6 bases from J, with 12 bases in between. The germline V gene encodes CDR1 KGHSH and CDR2 LQKENI. The CDR3 loop is CASSQGPGSEAFF. Written as DNA, the CDR3 is TGTGCCAGCTCACAGGGACCGGGCTCTGAAGCTTTCTTT. Combining the CDR3 with reference TRBV18 and TRBJ1-1 gives the whole variable domain NAGVMQNPRHLVRRRGQEARLRCSPMKGHSHVYWYRQLPEEGLKFMVYLQKENIIDESGMPKERFSAEFPKEGPSILRIQQVVRGDSAAYFCASSQGPGSEAFFGQGTRLTVV.

The chain couples TRBV7-2 to TRBJ1-2; D ambiguous. Germline V gene data show CDR1 as SGHTA and CDR2 as FQGNSA. The CDR3 extends over 15 amino acids. Trimming removed 4 bases from V and 5 bases from J, with 17 bases in between. Written as DNA, the CDR3 is TGTGCCAGCAGCTCCATACACCCGCGAACGTATGGCTACACCTTC. Translated: CASSSIHPRTYGYTF.

The V call is TRBV30, the J call TRBJ2-5; D possibly corresponds to TRBD1 (5 bases). CDR3 length equals 11 residues. V shed 4 bases and J shed 2 bases, with 5 bases lying between them. The germline V gene encodes CDR1 GTSNPN and CDR2 SVGIG (reference sequence). CDR3 sequence (DNA): TGTGCCTGGACAGGGCAAGAGACCCAGTACTTC. As protein: CAWTGQETQYF.

The chain combines TRBV28 with TRBJ1-1, with D unresolved. V dropped 6 bases and J dropped 1 base, with 15 bases sitting between them. The CDR3 contains 15 residues. CDR1 and CDR2 (germline): MDHEN, SYDVKM. CDR3 nucleotides: TGTGCCAGCAGCGGGAGGCGTTTCGGGAACACTGAAGCTTTCTTT. Its translation is CASSGRRFGNTEAFF.

The CDR3 loop is CASSQAAGAGEQYF. CDR3 in DNA: TGCGCCAGCAGCCAGGCGGCGGGAGCGGGGGAGCAGTACTTC. The chain employs TRBV4-1 and TRBJ2-7, with TRBD2 matching 7 bases. This CDR3 region has 14 residues. Germline V gene lookup returns CDR1 MGHRA and CDR2 YSYEKL. Trimming took 3 bases from V and 7 from J; bases not matched to a gene: 9.

The rearrangement uses TRBV5-8 and TRBJ2-5; 8 bases are shared with TRBD1. Losses at the gene ends were 4 bases for V and 4 bases for J; bases not matched to a gene: 12. From germline, CDR1 is SGHTS and CDR2 YDEGEE. This CDR3 comprises 16 residues. CDR3 sequence (DNA): TGTGCCAGCAGCACCTATAAGGCAGGGGGCCGAGAGACCCAGTACTTC. It codes for CASSTYKAGGRETQYF.

The sample holds a few counts of this clone. V usage is TRBV6-6 and J usage is TRBJ1-1; D remains ambiguous. CDR1 and CDR2 from the germline V gene are MNHNY and SVGAGI (reference sequence). The CDR3 has 13 residues. V was pared by 8 bases and J by 5 bases, with 15 bases between. In DNA form, the CDR3 reads TGTGCCAGCGAGGAGGCATCGTATACTGAAGCTTTCTTT. Amino acid sequence: CASEEASYTEAFF.

The CDR3 nucleotides read TGTGCCAGCAGCCCGTCTTCCGTCGGGACGGCCCTTGAGCAGTTCTTC. This translates into CASSPSSVGTALEQFF. The chain joins TRBV9 to TRBJ2-1; D could derive from TRBD1 or TRBD2 (5 bases each). The germline CDR1 and CDR2 sequences are SGDLS and YYNGEE. The CDR3 loop spans 16 amino acids. V lost 4 bases, J lost 9 bases, and 23 bases lay in between.

The chain links TRBV28 to TRBJ1-2; D unclear. V lost 0 bases and J lost 2, with 10 bases in between. The CDR3 sequence is 15 residues long. CDR1 and CDR2 from the germline V gene are MDHEN and SYDVKM. The CDR3 DNA follows: TGTGCCAGCAGTTTATGGCCAGGTTCCAACTATGGCTACACCTTC. Translation: CASSLWPGSNYGYTF.

This clone was counted a single time. The J gene is TRBJ2-2, the V gene TRBV11-1; 8 nucleotides align to TRBD2. V was pared by 2 bases and J by 6 bases, with 8 bases of the junction left unmatched. Germline V CDR1 and CDR2: SGHAT, FQDESV (reference sequence). This CDR3 contains 16 residues. In DNA form, the CDR3 reads TGTGCCAGCAGCTTAAGGGCGGGAGGAACTGCCGGGGAGCTGTTTTTT. Translation gives CASSLRAGGTAGELFF.

The V gene is TRBV18, the J gene TRBJ2-5; a possible D gene is TRBD1 (5 bases). The CDR3 is 15 residues long. V lost 5 bases and J 1 base, leaving 14 bases between the germline ends. CDR1 KGHSH and CDR2 LQKENI come from the germline V gene. The CDR3 loop reads CASSSQQDLQETQYF. The DNA of the CDR3 is TGTGCCAGCTCATCGCAACAGGACCTCCAAGAGACCCAGTACTTC. Full variable domain (rest looked up from reference TRBV18 and TRBJ2-5): NAGVMQNPRHLVRRRGQEARLRCSPMKGHSHVYWYRQLPEEGLKFMVYLQKENIIDESGMPKERFSAEFPKEGPSILRIQQVVRGDSAAYFCASSSQQDLQETQYFGPGTRLLVL.

Concerning this clone: A far larger clone lies a single base away; this is likely a read error. At the DNA level, this CDR3 is encoded by other sequences in the same sample as well. This chain connects TRBV6-1 to TRBJ2-3; D may be TRBD2 (6 bases). The CDR3 is made up of 16 amino acids. Germline V lookup: CDR1 MNHNS, CDR2 SASEGT. The CDR3 bases are TGTGCCAGCAGTGAGGGATTGGGAGGACCGACAGATACGCAGTATTTC. Amino acid sequence: CASSEGLGGPTDTQYF.

The chain uses TRBV11-2 and TRBJ1-3, with D maybe TRBD1 (5 bases). CDR1 and CDR2 from the germline V gene are SGHAT and FQNNGV. CDR3 length equals 15 residues. Trimming shortened V by 4 bases and J by 2 bases, and 12 bases separated the two germline ends. The CDR3 sequence is CASSSPRGAGNTIYF. The CDR3 DNA is TGTGCCAGCAGCTCGCCCCGGGGGGCTGGAAACACCATATATTTT.

The gene calls are TRBV30 and TRBJ2-7, with D tentatively TRBD1 (7 bases). The V gene lost 0 bases and the J gene lost 1 base, with 13 bases spanning the gap. CDR3 length: 15 amino acids. Per the germline V gene, CDR1 is GTSNPN and CDR2 is SVGIG (reference sequence). CDR3 residues: CAWSVQAGGSYEQYF. CDR3 DNA sequence: TGTGCCTGGAGTGTACAGGCAGGGGGGTCCTACGAGCAGTACTTC.

V is TRBV5-6 and J is TRBJ2-4, with D perhaps TRBD1 or TRBD2 (5 bases each). Between the trimmed V and J ends, which lost 1 base and 9 bases, there was a span of 14 bases. This CDR3 is 14 amino acids long. CDR1 and CDR2 from the germline V gene are SGHDT and YYEEEE. CDR3 loop: CASSLSGEGTIQYF. Here the CDR3 DNA reads TGTGCCAGCAGCTTGTCGGGTGAGGGGACCATTCAGTACTTC.

Regarding this clone: An end of the junction does not agree with germline; a read error may underlie this. The genes are TRBV7-7 and TRBJ2-3; D may match TRBD1 or TRBD2 (5 bases each). The V gene's germline CDR1 is SSHAT and CDR2 FNYEAQ (reference sequence). The CDR3 has 14 residues. CDR3 sequence (DNA): TGTGCTAGCAGCTTGGGGACCCCATCGGATACGCAGTATTTT. Its protein is CASSLGTPSDTQYF.

As to this clone: A far larger clone is one nucleotide away, so this likely arose from a read error. The V call is TRBV5-1, the J call TRBJ2-3; 8 bases are a match to TRBD2. Germline CDR1 reads SGHRS; CDR2 reads YFSETQ. This CDR3 comprises 15 residues. The CDR3 is CTSSLAGRATDTQYF. Written as DNA, the CDR3 is TGCACCAGCAGCTTGGCCGGGAGGGCCACAGATACGCAGTATTTT. The full variable domain, with the rest looked up from reference TRBV5-1 and TRBJ2-3, is KAGVTQTPRYLIKTRGQQVTLSCSPISGHRSVSWYQQTPGQGLQFLFEYFSETQRNKGNFPGRFSGRQFSNSRSEMNVSTLELGDSALYLCTSSLAGRATDTQYFGPGTRLTVL.

The chain carries TRBV30 and TRBJ2-5; 9 bases match TRBD1. Near its end, the DNA agrees better with TRBJ2-7, so the J call may be wrong. CDR3 size: 13 residues. Germline V gene data show CDR1 as GTSNPN and CDR2 as SVGIG (reference sequence). The chain's CDR3 is CAWDQGQGSEQYF. The CDR3 DNA reads as TGTGCCTGGGATCAGGGACAGGGCTCCGAGCAGTACTTC.

The rearrangement links TRBV5-1 to TRBJ2-6; no clear D gene. Germline loops: CDR1 SGHRS, CDR2 YFSETQ. The CDR3 spans 15 residues. V was pared by 3 bases and J by 4 bases, with 11 bases between. Here the CDR3 reads CASSSGNSGANVLTF. Here the CDR3 DNA reads TGCGCCAGCAGCTCCGGTAACTCCGGGGCCAACGTCCTGACTTTC.

There are a few counts of this clone. The V gene is TRBV27, the J gene TRBJ2-1, with 7 bases aligning to TRBD2. Germline CDR1 MNHEY, CDR2 SMNVEV (reference sequence). Trimming took 5 bases from V and 4 from J; bases not matched to a gene: 17. The CDR3 loop spans 18 amino acids. Here the CDR3 DNA reads TGTGCCAGCAGTACTGGGGGAGGGAGGAGTCAGGGTTACAATGAGCAGTTCTTC. It is translated as CASSTGGGRSQGYNEQFF.